This TCR beta chain came from a study of blood T cell repertoires in COVID-19. Some clones are missing from TCRdb's copy, which holds only in-frame ones; the method was immunoSEQ multiplex PCR. This repertoire shows 40,000 to 60,000 clones, roughly 88% found once; its top ten account for approximately 15%. The germline V gene encodes CDR1 KGHSH and CDR2 LQKENI. V lost 6 bases to trimming and J lost 0 bases, with 12 bases between them. This CDR3 is 14 amino acids long. Source material: peripheral blood. The TCR originated in a human donor in a cohort sampled during active COVID-19. J is TRBJ2-7 and V is TRBV18; D gene unclear. The CDR3 here is CASSTSEVSYEQYF. DNA of the CDR3: TGTGCCAGCTCCACCAGTGAAGTCTCCTACGAGCAGTACTTC.